A selection of T cell receptor beta chains follows, all from one sample in a study of control samples from healthy donors and cancer patients. TCRdb keeps only in-frame clones here, not all; method: immunoSEQ multiplex PCR. The repertoire holds fewer than 500,000 clones, with around 90% as singletons. The sequencing input was PBMCs. These receptors originate from a man in his forties with head and neck cancer. Both conserved end residues are part of each CDR3. Each record gives: J gene, D gene, V gene, clone size, CDR3 DNA, CDR3 protein. The D gene is left open where the match is weak. Clone sizes are given selectively: once, few, many, or a class where the clone is expanded.

>TRBJ1-1|.|TRBV12-5|once
TGTGCTAGTGGTATTGGGAGGGCTGAAGCTTTCTTT
CASGIGRAEAFF
>TRBJ1-4|.|TRBV14|.
TGTGCCAGCAGCGAGTTCCGGGGCATGAATGAAAAACTGTTTTTT
CASSEFRGMNEKLFF
>TRBJ1-3|TRBD1|TRBV4-3|.
TGCGCCAGCAAGGGCGGCGAGGACAGGAGTACTGGAAACACCATATATTTT
CASKGGEDRSTGNTIYF
>TRBJ1-6|TRBD1|TRBV30|.
TGTGCCTGGAGCACCGGGACAGGGCAAAATTCACCCCTCCACTTT
CAWSTGTGQNSPLHF
>TRBJ1-5|TRBD1|TRBV4-1|once
TGCGCCAGCAGCCAAGTACCGGGACAGAGAAATCAGCCCCAGCATTTT
CASSQVPGQRNQPQHF
>TRBJ2-7|TRBD1|TRBV7-8|.
TGTGCCAGCAGTCGGGCGGGACAGGGGGTCAACGAGCAGTACTTC
CASSRAGQGVNEQYF
>TRBJ1-5|.|TRBV19|.
TGTGCCAGTAGTATAATCAGGACCGGCAATCAGCCCCAGCATTTT
CASSIIRTGNQPQHF
>TRBJ2-7|TRBD1|TRBV10-2|.
TGCGCCAGCACCACCTTACAGACAGGGGGAGGAAACGAGCAGTACTTC
CASTTLQTGGGNEQYF
>TRBJ1-1|.|TRBV11-3|.
TGTGCCAGCAGCTCAGGTGGGGACACTGAAGCTTTCTTT
CASSSGGDTEAFF
>TRBJ2-2|TRBD1|TRBV11-3|.
TGTGCCAGCAGCTGGGACAGTGCGAACACCGGGGAGCTGTTTTTT
CASSWDSANTGELFF
>TRBJ1-5|.|TRBV30|.
TGTGCCTGGAGTGTAGCCCCGACCGGGGTGGAGGGGAAGCCCCAGCATTTT
CAWSVAPTGVEGKPQHF
>TRBJ1-6|.|TRBV6-5|.
TGTGCCAGCAGTTACTCGGAGGGGGTGAATTCACCCCTCCACTTT
CASSYSEGVNSPLHF
>TRBJ1-5|TRBD1|TRBV6-6|.
TGTGCCAGCAGTCTGGACAGGGGCCCCAATCAGCCCCAGCATTTT
CASSLDRGPNQPQHF
>TRBJ2-7|TRBD1|TRBV6-2/TRBV6-3|few
TGTGCCAGCAGTTCTCCGGACAGGGGCCAAGGCGAGCAGTACTTC
CASSSPDRGQGEQYF
>TRBJ2-7|.|TRBV5-6|.
TGTGCCAGCAGCTTGGACAGGGTCTCCTACGAGCAGTACTTC
CASSLDRVSYEQYF
>TRBJ2-2|TRBD1|TRBV19|.
TGTGCCAGTACAACGTCTGGGACAGGGGGCTATAGGGGCACCGGGGAGCTGTTTTTT
CASTTSGTGGYRGTGELFF
>TRBJ2-3|.|TRBV2|.
TGTGCCAGCAGTGAAACCCCATATACGCAGTATTTT
CASSETPYTQYF
>TRBJ2-1|.|TRBV6-6|.
TGTGCCAGCAGTTACTCGGTGGGGAGTCGGGGAAATGAGCAGTTCTTC
CASSYSVGSRGNEQFF
>TRBJ2-3|.|TRBV7-3|.
TGTGCCAGCAGCTCCGGGGGCAGGGTGACAGATACGCAGTATTTT
CASSSGGRVTDTQYF
>TRBJ1-1|.|TRBV7-9|.
TGTGCCAGCAGCTTAGGGACGTGGAACACTGAAGCTTTCTTT
CASSLGTWNTEAFF
>TRBJ2-7|.|TRBV2|.
TGTGCCAGCAGTGAACCCACGGGGGTGGGAGAGCAGTACTTC
CASSEPTGVGEQYF
>TRBJ2-2|.|TRBV9|.
TGTGCCAGCAGCGTCGGTCAGGTGAACACCGGGGAGCTGTTTTTT
CASSVGQVNTGELFF
>TRBJ2-2|.|TRBV6-5|.
TGTGCCAGCAGTTACTCACCGGCTAACACCGGGGAGCTGTTTTTT
CASSYSPANTGELFF
>TRBJ2-7|.|TRBV3-1/TRBV3-2|few
TGTGCCAGCAGCCAACTCGAGGGAGCACTCGAGCAGTACTTC
CASSQLEGALEQYF
>TRBJ1-1|.|TRBV28|.
TGTGCCAGCAGTGCTTACAGGGATGGGACTGAAGCTTTCTTT
CASSAYRDGTEAFF
>TRBJ2-6|.|TRBV3-1/TRBV3-2|.
TGTGCCAGCAGCCAAGAGGGTTCTGGGGCCAACGTCCTGACTTTC
CASSQEGSGANVLTF
>TRBJ1-2|TRBD1|TRBV7-8|once
TGTGCCAGCAGCTTAGTGTCACGGACAGGGCCTAACTATGGCTACACCTTC
CASSLVSRTGPNYGYTF
>TRBJ2-1|.|TRBV6-5|.
TGTGCCAGCAGACGGACGGGAGTCAATGAGCAGTTCTTC
CASRRTGVNEQFF
>TRBJ1-4|.|TRBV10-3|.
TGTGCCATCAGGGGAGGGGGGAACAATGAAAAACTGTTTTTT
CAIRGGGNNEKLFF
>TRBJ2-5|.|TRBV28|once
TGTGCCACCCAACCAATACAGGGGAGGATCCAAGAGACCCAGTACTTC
CATQPIQGRIQETQYF
>TRBJ2-3|TRBD2|TRBV7-3|.
TGTGCCAGCAGCTCGGGGTGGGCTAGCGGGAAGCCAGATACGCAGTATTTT
CASSSGWASGKPDTQYF
>TRBJ2-7|.|TRBV30|once
TGTGCCTGGGGGAGTGGCGGGACCGAAACTACCAACGCCTACGAGCAGTACTTC
CAWGSGGTETTNAYEQYF
>TRBJ2-3|TRBD1|TRBV7-2|.
TGTGCCAGCAGCCCCTACGGGACAGGCTACACAGATACGCAGTATTTT
CASSPYGTGYTDTQYF
>TRBJ1-6|TRBD1|TRBV3-1/TRBV3-2|.
TGTGCCAGCAGCGAAACAGGGGGCGGTTCACCCCTCCACTTT
CASSETGGGSPLHF
>TRBJ2-2|TRBD1|TRBV27|.
TGTGCCAGCAGTTTATGGACAGGGAGAGGCGGGGAGCTGTTTTTT
CASSLWTGRGGELFF
>TRBJ2-5|TRBD2|TRBV11-3|.
TGTGCCAGCAGCTTGGGACTAGCGGGAGATGGAGAGACCCAGTACTTC
CASSLGLAGDGETQYF
>TRBJ1-5|TRBD1|TRBV19|.
TGTGCCAGTAGTACCTGGGGACAGGGGTATAGCAATCAGCCCCAGCATTTT
CASSTWGQGYSNQPQHF